This T cell receptor (beta chain) was identified during a study of shared clonotypes between healthy human individuals. Study results and limitations: Only blood was sampled, and tissue TCR repertoires likely differ from blood ones.

Turning to this clone: The antigen is not known.

V lost 6 bases and J lost 5; bases outside the gene matches: 10. Germline loops: CDR1 SGHRS, CDR2 YFSETQ. The CDR3 length is 14 residues. Genomic DNA of each subset was evenly split across several immunoSEQ plates. Using immunoSEQ multiplex PCR, the repertoire was profiled, and TCRdb retains in-frame clones only, with some absent. Here the sample spans some 1,100,000 clones, 75% to 85% being singletons. The chain employs TRBV5-1 and TRBJ1-1, with 7 nucleotides matching TRBD1. The sequence derives from a man between 18 and 35 years old in good health. Some clones in this sample may be carry-over from other donors' samples. The sequenced sample was memory CD4+ T cells from PBMCs. The subset: CD45RA-negative fraction. The CDR3 DNA sequence: TGCGCCAGCAAAAGCGGGCTACAGGGGACTGAAGCTTTCTTT. This gives the protein CASKSGLQGTEAFF.